This TCR beta chain is drawn from a study of OX40 agonist ivuxolimab in advanced cancers. Study at large: The dose-escalation group included hepatocellular carcinoma, melanoma, renal cell carcinoma and head and neck cancer. Study-wide points: Expanded clones were, on average, more numerous among CD8+ T cells than CD4+.

About this clone itself: Its antigen is not known.

Sequencing was performed with immunoSEQ multiplex PCR; in TCRdb, only in-frame clones are kept and a portion is missing. The sample records over 65,000 clones, 90% to 95% being singletons. The CDR3 sequence is 14 residues long. Trimming left V 4 bases short and J 6 bases short, with 12 bases between. Per the germline V gene, CDR1 is SGHVS and CDR2 is FNYEAQ. The clonotype was recovered from an adult with an advanced solid tumor such as melanoma, head and neck, liver or kidney cancer. The source material was CD4+ or CD8+ T cells sorted from blood, sampled in a trial of the OX40 agonist ivuxolimab. This chain connects TRBV7-6 to TRBJ2-2; D ambiguous. The CDR3 protein is CASSWTFNSGELFF. CDR3 bases: TGTGCCAGCAGCTGGACCTTTAACTCCGGGGAGCTGTTTTTT.